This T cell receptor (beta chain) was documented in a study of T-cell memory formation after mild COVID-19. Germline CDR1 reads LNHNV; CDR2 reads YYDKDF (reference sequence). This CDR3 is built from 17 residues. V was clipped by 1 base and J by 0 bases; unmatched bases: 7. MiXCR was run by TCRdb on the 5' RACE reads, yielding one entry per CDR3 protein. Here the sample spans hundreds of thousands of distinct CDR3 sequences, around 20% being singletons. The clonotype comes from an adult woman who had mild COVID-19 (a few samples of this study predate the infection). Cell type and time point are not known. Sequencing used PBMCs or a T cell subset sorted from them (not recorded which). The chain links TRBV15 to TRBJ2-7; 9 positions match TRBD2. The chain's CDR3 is CATSRGRTSGFSYEQYF. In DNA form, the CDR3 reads TGTGCCACCAGCAGAGGCCGAACTAGCGGGTTCTCCTACGAGCAGTACTTC.